The sample holds many counts of the clone carrying this T cell receptor beta chain. Its antigen is undetermined. Unique molecular identifiers tagged the TCRbeta library. From the PCR reads, TCRdb called clonotypes with MiXCR, one entry per CDR3 protein. The table has approximately 490,000 distinct CDR3 sequences, roughly a tenth seen once. The CDR3 extends over 16 amino acids. V was trimmed by 2 bases and J by 1 base, leaving 15 bases between them. From germline, CDR1 is LGHNA and CDR2 YNFKEQ. These data are taken from a study of T-cell reconstitution after alpha-beta-depleted transplantation in children. Findings and caveats of the study: Several hundred expanded graft clones reportedly supplied alpha-beta T cells about two months after transplant. Hyperexpanded clones declined; after one year, newly produced T cells mostly supplied diversity. In some patients, recipient T cells and intrathymic progenitors surviving conditioning explained high day-60 diversity.

The origin of this receptor is a child aged 2 to 10 with inherited bone marrow failure, due to receive a stem cell transplant. The chain couples TRBV4-2 to TRBJ2-7; maybe TRBD2 (5 bases). The sample here was PBMCs, taken before TCRalphabeta/CD19-depleted stem cell transplant. In nucleotides, the CDR3 is TGTGCCAGCAGCCAACCCAATATTGGAGGATCCTACGAGCAGTACTTC. Translating it yields CASSQPNIGGSYEQYF.